These T cell receptor beta chains were read from a single sample in a study of T cell repertoires in cytomegalovirus infection. These receptors lack a known antigen. From the reads, TCRdb called clonotypes with MiXCR, one entry per CDR3 protein. The sample carries some 110,000 distinct CDR3 sequences, about a tenth recorded once. The sequenced sample consisted of PBMCs, sequenced either directly or after in vitro stimulation (not recorded which). The origin of the receptors is a human donor in good health (CMV status not recorded). Some clones in this sample may be carry-over from other donors' samples. The CDR3 runs from the conserved cysteine through the conserved F or W. Fields, in order: CDR3 length, V gene, J gene, CDR3 protein.

>15|TRBV4-2|TRBJ1-6
CASSSNRPGDSPLHF
>14|TRBV7-6|TRBJ2-7
CASSLGSSYDEQYF
>13|TRBV24-1|TRBJ2-7
CATSDQTTYEQYF
>16|TRBV14|TRBJ2-1
CASNQPGTSMYNEQFF
>10|TRBV19|TRBJ2-2
CASRAGELFF
>16|TRBV28|TRBJ2-7
CASSLYSVGVSYEQYF
>21|TRBV6-5|TRBJ2-1
CASSYKKPGLAGGRSYNEQFF
>14|TRBV7-6|TRBJ2-1
CASSLLRAYNEQFF
>16|TRBV10-1|TRBJ2-1
CASSDSTSGLYNEQFF
>13|TRBV6-2/TRBV6-3|TRBJ2-5
CASTDRAWGTQYF
>16|TRBV4-3|TRBJ2-4
CASSQDLSPAKNIQYF
>15|TRBV20-1|TRBJ1-1
CSARDMRGLNTEAFF
>15|TRBV7-2|TRBJ1-1
CASSLMVRGDTEAFF
>14|TRBV20-1|TRBJ2-5
CSASTSGARETQYF
>15|TRBV7-8|TRBJ1-3
CASSLGHHSGNTIYF
>15|TRBV7-2|TRBJ2-1
CASSLMWELFNEQFF
>14|TRBV28|TRBJ2-7
CASSFSRPVYEQYF
>15|TRBV6-2/TRBV6-3|TRBJ1-2
CASSPGSLRRRGYTF
>14|TRBV4-1|TRBJ1-1
CASSQEEGNTEAFF
>15|TRBV7-8|TRBJ2-3
CASSPKDQNTDTQYF
>13|TRBV12-3/TRBV12-4|TRBJ1-1
CASALGKNTEAFF
>15|TRBV24-1|TRBJ1-2
CATSDPALSYYGYTF
>11|TRBV20-1|TRBJ2-1
CSARGQYEQFF
>14|TRBV5-1|TRBJ1-2
CASSWREGGYGYTF
>14|TRBV30|TRBJ1-6
CAWDKTGTPWPLHF
>13|TRBV19|TRBJ1-2
CASSIGQTDGYTF
>15|TRBV23-1|TRBJ2-4
CASSQGPSAKNIQYF
>16|TRBV28|TRBJ2-1
CASSYRTSVGRNEQFF
>15|TRBV2|TRBJ1-1
CASSDRQGGNTEAFF
>13|TRBV7-2|TRBJ2-1
CASSPKHRNEQFF
>16|TRBV7-9|TRBJ2-1
CASSPSKGAAYNEQFF
>13|TRBV19|TRBJ2-3
CASSSPYRDTQYF
>16|TRBV7-2|TRBJ1-6
CASSPSGSSYNSPLHF
>13|TRBV29-1|TRBJ1-1
CSVAVGRDTEAFF
>14|TRBV7-2|TRBJ2-1
CASSWGLAENEQFF
>13|TRBV5-6|TRBJ1-5
CASSFYGNQPQHF
>13|TRBV7-2|TRBJ1-1
CAGRDTLNTEAFF
>14|TRBV5-6|TRBJ1-2
CASSPDRNLYGYTF